The rows below give T cell receptor beta chains drawn from one sample of a study of T cell repertoires in cytomegalovirus infection. TCRdb reprocessed the reads with MiXCR, giving one entry per CDR3 protein. The sample lists over 450,000 distinct CDR3 sequences, around 11% occurring once. Sequenced: PBMCs. The receptors stem from a human donor in good health (CMV status not recorded). Some clones in this sample may be carry-over from other donors' samples. The CDR3 runs from the conserved cysteine through the conserved F or W. Each record gives: V gene, D gene, CDR3 length, clone size, J gene, CDR3 DNA, CDR3 protein. D genes are given only for firm matches. The listing skips clone size in some rows; elsewhere it reads once, few, many or a size class.

v_gene: TRBV10-2
d_gene: TRBD1
len: 14
abundance: many
j_gene: TRBJ1-6
CDR3nt: TGCGCCAGCAGCCGGGACAGGGTAAATTCACCCCTCCACTTT
CDR3aa: CASSRDRVNSPLHF

v_gene: TRBV5-1
d_gene: TRBD2
len: 17
abundance: .
j_gene: TRBJ2-7
CDR3nt: TGCGCCAGCAGCTTGGGTGTTCTTAGCGGGAGTCGCCACGAGCAGTACTTC
CDR3aa: CASSLGVLSGSRHEQYF

v_gene: TRBV2
d_gene: .
len: 14
abundance: .
j_gene: TRBJ2-5
CDR3nt: TGTGCCAGCAGCCGCGACAGGGCGGGGGAGACCCAGTACTTC
CDR3aa: CASSRDRAGETQYF

v_gene: TRBV6-4
d_gene: TRBD1
len: 12
abundance: .
j_gene: TRBJ1-2
CDR3nt: TGTGCCAGCAAGTCGACAGGGGGTGGCTACACCTTC
CDR3aa: CASKSTGGGYTF

v_gene: TRBV6-1
d_gene: .
len: 12
abundance: many
j_gene: TRBJ1-1
CDR3nt: TGTGCCAACAGAGACGGGGCCACTGAAGCTTTCTTT
CDR3aa: CANRDGATEAFF

v_gene: TRBV6-5
d_gene: TRBD2
len: 17
abundance: many
j_gene: TRBJ2-2
CDR3nt: TGTGCCAGCAGTTACTCGATCTGGGCGGGAGGTACCGGGGAGCTGTTTTTT
CDR3aa: CASSYSIWAGGTGELFF

v_gene: TRBV11-1
d_gene: .
len: 15
abundance: .
j_gene: TRBJ2-3
CDR3nt: TGTGCCAGCAGCGAAAGGGCTCTCGGCACAGATACGCAGTATTTT
CDR3aa: CASSERALGTDTQYF

v_gene: TRBV19
d_gene: .
len: 13
abundance: .
j_gene: TRBJ2-1
CDR3nt: TGTGCCAGTAGTATGGGGACCTACAATGAGCAGTTCTTC
CDR3aa: CASSMGTYNEQFF

v_gene: TRBV5-1
d_gene: TRBD1
len: 16
abundance: .
j_gene: TRBJ1-1
CDR3nt: TGCGCCAGCAGCCCCGGACAGGACCTAATGAACACTGAAGTTTTCTTT
CDR3aa: CASSPGQDLMNTEVFF

v_gene: TRBV28
d_gene: TRBD2
len: 15
abundance: many
j_gene: TRBJ2-5
CDR3nt: TGTGCCAGCAGCTCCCGGCGGGAGGGGCGGGAGACCCAGTACTTC
CDR3aa: CASSSRREGRETQYF

v_gene: TRBV3-1
d_gene: .
len: 13
abundance: .
j_gene: TRBJ1-3
CDR3nt: TGTGCCAGCAGCCAGGGCCCGGCGAACACCATATATTTT
CDR3aa: CASSQGPANTIYF

v_gene: TRBV27
d_gene: .
len: 14
abundance: many
j_gene: TRBJ2-2
CDR3nt: TGTGCCAGCAGTCCGGCAGGGTCCCCCGGGGAGCTGTTTTTT
CDR3aa: CASSPAGSPGELFF

v_gene: TRBV5-1
d_gene: .
len: 15
abundance: many
j_gene: TRBJ1-5
CDR3nt: TGCGCCAGCAGCTTATCAGGAACTAGCAATCAGCCCCAGCATTTT
CDR3aa: CASSLSGTSNQPQHF

v_gene: TRBV6-5
d_gene: .
len: 14
abundance: many
j_gene: TRBJ1-2
CDR3nt: TGTGCCAGCAGTTACTCCGACGTGAGGGCTGGCTACACCTTC
CDR3aa: CASSYSDVRAGYTF

v_gene: TRBV7-9
d_gene: .
len: 15
abundance: many
j_gene: TRBJ1-1
CDR3nt: TGTGCCAGCAGCTTAAGGGGCGACAGTTCGCGTGAAGCTTTCTTT
CDR3aa: CASSLRGDSSREAFF

v_gene: TRBV19
d_gene: .
len: 15
abundance: many
j_gene: TRBJ2-5
CDR3nt: TGTGCCAGTAGTATTTCGACTAGTCAACAAGAGACCCAGTACTTC
CDR3aa: CASSISTSQQETQYF

v_gene: TRBV7-9
d_gene: .
len: 12
abundance: few
j_gene: TRBJ2-3
CDR3nt: TGTGCCAGCAGCACTGGCACAGATACGCAGTATTTT
CDR3aa: CASSTGTDTQYF

v_gene: TRBV15
d_gene: TRBD1
len: 16
abundance: few
j_gene: TRBJ1-1
CDR3nt: TGTGCCACCAGCAGTCCGGGACAGATTATGAACACTGAAGCTTTCTTT
CDR3aa: CATSSPGQIMNTEAFF

v_gene: TRBV7-6
d_gene: .
len: 15
abundance: many
j_gene: TRBJ1-1
CDR3nt: TGTGCCAGCAGCTCCCGTGGGTCGCCAAACACTGAAGCTTTCTTT
CDR3aa: CASSSRGSPNTEAFF

v_gene: TRBV7-2
d_gene: TRBD1
len: 15
abundance: many
j_gene: TRBJ1-4
CDR3nt: TGTGCCAGCAGCTTGGTGGGACAGCCTAATGAAAAACTGTTTTTT
CDR3aa: CASSLVGQPNEKLFF

v_gene: TRBV6-1
d_gene: TRBD1
len: 15
abundance: few
j_gene: TRBJ2-3
CDR3nt: TGTGCCAGCAGTCCCGGACAGGGGTTCACAGATACGCAGTATTTT
CDR3aa: CASSPGQGFTDTQYF

v_gene: TRBV7-9
d_gene: .
len: 19
abundance: .
j_gene: TRBJ2-1
CDR3nt: TGTGCCAGCAGCACTACCGCCGTAGCGCGTGGCGAACGTAACAATGAGCAGTTCTTC
CDR3aa: CASSTTAVARGERNNEQFF

v_gene: TRBV3-1
d_gene: .
len: 14
abundance: few
j_gene: TRBJ1-5
CDR3nt: TGTGCCAGCAGCCAAAGGGTTAGCAATCAGCCCCAGCATTTT
CDR3aa: CASSQRVSNQPQHF

v_gene: TRBV5-6
d_gene: .
len: 18
abundance: .
j_gene: TRBJ2-2
CDR3nt: TGTGCCAGCAGCATAGTGGCGAGGTGGAAGTCCAACACCGGGGAGCTGTCTTTT
CDR3aa: CASSIVARWKSNTGELSF

v_gene: TRBV5-6
d_gene: .
len: 13
abundance: many
j_gene: TRBJ2-2
CDR3nt: TGTGCCAGCAGCTTGGACAGCCCCGGGGAGCTGTTTTTT
CDR3aa: CASSLDSPGELFF

v_gene: TRBV14
d_gene: .
len: 15
abundance: many
j_gene: TRBJ2-5
CDR3nt: TGTGCCAGCAGCCAAGATCTGGGGCTACAAGAGACCCAGTACTTC
CDR3aa: CASSQDLGLQETQYF

v_gene: TRBV12-3/TRBV12-4
d_gene: .
len: 15
abundance: many
j_gene: TRBJ2-1
CDR3nt: TGTGCCAGCAGTTTTGGACGAAGCTCCTACAATGAGCAGTTCTTC
CDR3aa: CASSFGRSSYNEQFF

v_gene: TRBV18
d_gene: .
len: 14
abundance: few
j_gene: TRBJ2-7
CDR3nt: TGTGCCAGCTCAGAGCGGACAGGGAGGGACGAGCAGTACTTC
CDR3aa: CASSERTGRDEQYF

v_gene: TRBV11-3
d_gene: TRBD1
len: 12
abundance: .
j_gene: TRBJ2-1
CDR3nt: TGTGCCAGCAGCCCAGGACAGGCCCAGCAGTTCTTC
CDR3aa: CASSPGQAQQFF

v_gene: TRBV12-3/TRBV12-4
d_gene: .
len: 16
abundance: many
j_gene: TRBJ1-1
CDR3nt: TGTGCCAGCAGCCGGACCATCGGGGCTTTGGACACTGAAGCTTTCTTT
CDR3aa: CASSRTIGALDTEAFF

v_gene: TRBV27
d_gene: TRBD2
len: 16
abundance: .
j_gene: TRBJ2-4
CDR3nt: TGTGCCAGCAGTTTGACTAGCGGGGGTAATAGGGACATTCAGTACTTC
CDR3aa: CASSLTSGGNRDIQYF

v_gene: TRBV28
d_gene: .
len: 15
abundance: many
j_gene: TRBJ1-1
CDR3nt: TGTGCCAGCAGTTTATACGGACTCAGGAACACTGAAGCTTTCTTT
CDR3aa: CASSLYGLRNTEAFF

v_gene: TRBV20-1
d_gene: .
len: 13
abundance: many
j_gene: TRBJ2-1
CDR3nt: TGCAGTGCTCCACCCCGCTCCGACAATGAGCAGTTCTTC
CDR3aa: CSAPPRSDNEQFF

v_gene: TRBV20-1
d_gene: .
len: 15
abundance: many
j_gene: TRBJ2-1
CDR3nt: TGCAGTGCTAGAAGACGGGGGAGCTCCTACAATGAGCAGTTCTTC
CDR3aa: CSARRRGSSYNEQFF

v_gene: TRBV7-9
d_gene: TRBD1
len: 18
abundance: many
j_gene: TRBJ2-4
CDR3nt: TGTGCCAGCAGCCTGGGACAGTTGGGGGTAGCAGCCAAAAACATTCAGTACTTC
CDR3aa: CASSLGQLGVAAKNIQYF

v_gene: TRBV2
d_gene: .
len: 15
abundance: few
j_gene: TRBJ2-3
CDR3nt: TGTGCCAGCACCCTAAGGTTGTCGACTACAGATACGCAGTATTTT
CDR3aa: CASTLRLSTTDTQYF

v_gene: TRBV11-2
d_gene: TRBD2
len: 17
abundance: .
j_gene: TRBJ2-3
CDR3nt: TGTGCCAGCAGCTTACAAACTAGCGTTAGAAGCACAGATACGCAGTATTTT
CDR3aa: CASSLQTSVRSTDTQYF

v_gene: TRBV3-1
d_gene: TRBD1
len: 15
abundance: .
j_gene: TRBJ1-6
CDR3nt: TGTGCCAGCAATAACCCGGGACAGGGAAATTCACCCCTCCACTTT
CDR3aa: CASNNPGQGNSPLHF

v_gene: TRBV6-2/TRBV6-3
d_gene: TRBD2
len: 17
abundance: .
j_gene: TRBJ2-3
CDR3nt: TGTGCCAGCACCAAAAAGAGAGGACTAGCGGGGACAGATACGCAGTATTTT
CDR3aa: CASTKKRGLAGTDTQYF

v_gene: TRBV5-4
d_gene: .
len: 14
abundance: once
j_gene: TRBJ2-1
CDR3nt: TGTGCCAGCAGCTCGGGGACCGAAGACAATGAGCAGTTCTTC
CDR3aa: CASSSGTEDNEQFF

v_gene: TRBV19
d_gene: TRBD2
len: 16
abundance: few
j_gene: TRBJ2-1
CDR3nt: TGTGCCAGTACGGGGGGGGGGACATTATCCAACAATGAGCAGTTCTTC
CDR3aa: CASTGGGTLSNNEQFF

v_gene: TRBV11-3
d_gene: .
len: 13
abundance: many
j_gene: TRBJ2-3
CDR3nt: TGTGCCAGCAGCCGCAACCCCGAGGACACGCAGTATTTT
CDR3aa: CASSRNPEDTQYF

v_gene: TRBV7-9
d_gene: TRBD1
len: 16
abundance: many
j_gene: TRBJ2-5
CDR3nt: TGTGCCAGCAGGTTTAGTCGGACAGGACGACAAGAGACCCAGTACTTC
CDR3aa: CASRFSRTGRQETQYF

v_gene: TRBV7-9
d_gene: .
len: 13
abundance: many
j_gene: TRBJ2-1
CDR3nt: TGTGCCGGGACCGACGGCTCCTACAATGAGCAGTTCTTC
CDR3aa: CAGTDGSYNEQFF

v_gene: TRBV28
d_gene: TRBD1
len: 15
abundance: .
j_gene: TRBJ2-5
CDR3nt: TGTGCCAGCAGTGACGGGGGACAGGGCAAAGAGACCCAGTACTTC
CDR3aa: CASSDGGQGKETQYF

v_gene: TRBV24-1
d_gene: .
len: 16
abundance: .
j_gene: TRBJ2-4
CDR3nt: TGTGCCACCAGTGATTCCCGGACGGAACCCAAAAACATTCAGTACTTC
CDR3aa: CATSDSRTEPKNIQYF

v_gene: TRBV29-1
d_gene: .
len: 13
abundance: many
j_gene: TRBJ2-2
CDR3nt: TGCAGCGTTGCGAGGGGGTGGACCGGGGAGCTGTTTTTT
CDR3aa: CSVARGWTGELFF

v_gene: TRBV7-8
d_gene: .
len: 15
abundance: many
j_gene: TRBJ2-7
CDR3nt: TGTGCCAGCAGCCGAGATGGGACGGTGTCCTACGAGCAGTACTTC
CDR3aa: CASSRDGTVSYEQYF

v_gene: TRBV29-1
d_gene: TRBD2
len: 14
abundance: many
j_gene: TRBJ2-1
CDR3nt: TGCAGCGTTCTTAGCGGGAGTAAGTACAATGAGCAGTTCTTC
CDR3aa: CSVLSGSKYNEQFF

v_gene: TRBV19
d_gene: .
len: 15
abundance: .
j_gene: TRBJ2-6
CDR3nt: TGTGCCAGTAGTATGATGAGGTATGGGGCCAACGTCCTGACTTTC
CDR3aa: CASSMMRYGANVLTF

v_gene: TRBV7-2
d_gene: .
len: 15
abundance: many
j_gene: TRBJ1-4
CDR3nt: TGTGCCAGCAGCTCTAGCGGGGGGCGAAGTGAAAAACTGTTTTTT
CDR3aa: CASSSSGGRSEKLFF

v_gene: TRBV6-2/TRBV6-3
d_gene: .
len: 13
abundance: .
j_gene: TRBJ1-6
CDR3nt: TGTGCCAGCATACCACTGCCGGGCTCACCCCTCCACTTT
CDR3aa: CASIPLPGSPLHF

v_gene: TRBV5-4
d_gene: .
len: 14
abundance: .
j_gene: TRBJ1-2
CDR3nt: TGTGCCAGCAGCTTGGACGAGGGCCCCTATGGCTACACCTTC
CDR3aa: CASSLDEGPYGYTF

v_gene: TRBV7-2
d_gene: .
len: 11
abundance: many
j_gene: TRBJ2-1
CDR3nt: TGTGCCAGCAGCAGATACAATGAGCAGTTCTTC
CDR3aa: CASSRYNEQFF

v_gene: TRBV7-9
d_gene: .
len: 16
abundance: many
j_gene: TRBJ1-2
CDR3nt: TGTGCCAGCTTTATGGGGGGCTCGGGTTCTAACTATGGCTACACCTTC
CDR3aa: CASFMGGSGSNYGYTF